This TCR beta chain was captured by sequencing in a study of blood T cell repertoires in COVID-19. Study background: Acute and convalescent COVID-19 samples came from the United States, Italy and Spain. The analysed material was cDNA or gDNA that came from T cells, B-cell-depleted T cells, or PBMCs.

Original handling: How many nucleated cells were present was estimated from reference gene primer amplification. Some clones are missing from TCRdb's copy, which holds only in-frame ones; the method was immunoSEQ multiplex PCR. V and J calls and clone size are copied from that table; D and trimming were computed from the DNA. The table shows tens of thousands of clones, with 88% occurring only once. The CDR3 is made up of 12 amino acids. The germline V gene encodes CDR1 MNHEY and CDR2 SVGAGI. J gave up 5 bases and V 6 bases, and 4 bases lay outside the gene matches. The specimen sequenced was peripheral blood. The J gene is TRBJ2-7, the V gene TRBV6-5; 7 nucleotides match TRBD1. The TCR sequence derives from a human donor in a cohort sampled during active COVID-19. The CDR3 sequence is CASRIGGNEQYF. The CDR3 region has the DNA TGTGCCAGCAGGATAGGGGGCAACGAGCAGTACTTC.